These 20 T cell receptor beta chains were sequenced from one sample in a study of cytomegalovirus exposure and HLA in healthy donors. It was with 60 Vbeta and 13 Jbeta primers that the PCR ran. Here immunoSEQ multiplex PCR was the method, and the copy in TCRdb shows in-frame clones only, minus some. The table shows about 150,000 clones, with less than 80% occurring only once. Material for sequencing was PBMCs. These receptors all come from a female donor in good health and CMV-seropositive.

CDR3 protein: CASEAEGAVRGYTF. The CDR3 region has the DNA TGTGCCAGCGAAGCGGAGGGGGCTGTGCGCGGCTACACCTTC. The chain carries TRBV19 and TRBJ1-2, with 7 bases lining up with TRBD1. Germline V gene data show CDR1 as LNHDA and CDR2 as SQIVND (reference sequence). This CDR3 is built from 14 residues. V shed 9 bases, J shed 8 bases, and the junction held 15 bases outside the gene matches.

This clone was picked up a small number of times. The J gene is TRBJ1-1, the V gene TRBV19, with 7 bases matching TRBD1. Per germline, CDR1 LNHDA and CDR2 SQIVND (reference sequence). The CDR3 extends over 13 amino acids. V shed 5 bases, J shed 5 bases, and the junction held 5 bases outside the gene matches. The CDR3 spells CASSETGRTEAFF. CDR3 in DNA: TGTGCCAGTAGTGAGACAGGGAGGACTGAAGCTTTCTTT.

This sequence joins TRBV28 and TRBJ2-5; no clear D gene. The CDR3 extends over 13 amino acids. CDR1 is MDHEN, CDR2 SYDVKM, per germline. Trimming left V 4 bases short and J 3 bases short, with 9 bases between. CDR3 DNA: TGTGCCAGCAGTTCAGGTTCCAAAGAGACCCAGTACTTC. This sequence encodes CASSSGSKETQYF.

CDR3: CASSLVWSGEQYF. The CDR3 DNA reads TGCGCCAGCAGCTTGGTGTGGTCGGGAGAGCAGTACTTC. The chain employs TRBV5-1 and TRBJ2-7, with D possibly matching TRBD2 (5 bases). CDR1 is SGHRS and CDR2 is YFSETQ in the germline V gene. The CDR3 is made up of 13 amino acids. Trimming cost V 0 bases and J 7 bases, with 11 bases left between them.

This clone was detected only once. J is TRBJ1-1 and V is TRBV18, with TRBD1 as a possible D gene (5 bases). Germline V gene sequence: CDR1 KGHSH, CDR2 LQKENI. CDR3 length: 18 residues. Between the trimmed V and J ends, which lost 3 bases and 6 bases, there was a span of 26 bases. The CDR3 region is CASSPDWQGSNSNPEAFF. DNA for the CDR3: TGTGCCAGCTCACCTGATTGGCAGGGATCCAACTCCAACCCTGAAGCTTTCTTT. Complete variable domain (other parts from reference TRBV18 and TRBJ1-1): NAGVMQNPRHLVRRRGQEARLRCSPMKGHSHVYWYRQLPEEGLKFMVYLQKENIIDESGMPKERFSAEFPKEGPSILRIQQVVRGDSAAYFCASSPDWQGSNSNPEAFFGQGTRLTVV.

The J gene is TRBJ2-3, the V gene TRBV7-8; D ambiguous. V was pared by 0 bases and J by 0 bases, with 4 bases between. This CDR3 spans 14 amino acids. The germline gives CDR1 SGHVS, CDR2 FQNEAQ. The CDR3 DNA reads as TGTGCCAGCAGCTTAGCGAGAAGCACAGATACGCAGTATTTT. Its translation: CASSLARSTDTQYF.

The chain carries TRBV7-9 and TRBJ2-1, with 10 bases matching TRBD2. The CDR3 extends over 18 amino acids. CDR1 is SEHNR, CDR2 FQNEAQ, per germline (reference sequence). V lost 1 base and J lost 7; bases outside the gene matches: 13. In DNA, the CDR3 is TGTGCCAGCAGCTTAGGTCTAGCGGGAGTTGTTTTGTGGAATGAGCAGTTCTTC. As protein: CASSLGLAGVVLWNEQFF.

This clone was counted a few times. CDR3 in DNA: TGTGCCAGCAGCTTAGACACAGGGGTTCATAATGAGCAGTTCTTC. Translating it yields CASSLDTGVHNEQFF. The chain carries TRBV11-2 and TRBJ2-1, with 7 bases fitting TRBD1. In germline, CDR1 is SGHAT, CDR2 FQNNGV. The CDR3 sequence is 15 residues long. J lost 7 bases, V lost 0 bases, and 6 bases had no gene match.

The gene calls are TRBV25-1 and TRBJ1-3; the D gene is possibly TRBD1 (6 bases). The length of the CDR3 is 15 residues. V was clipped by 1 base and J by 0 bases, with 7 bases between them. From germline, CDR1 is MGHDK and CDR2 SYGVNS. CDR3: CASSELGASGNTIYF. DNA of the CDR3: TGTGCCAGCAGTGAATTGGGGGCCTCTGGAAACACCATATATTTT.

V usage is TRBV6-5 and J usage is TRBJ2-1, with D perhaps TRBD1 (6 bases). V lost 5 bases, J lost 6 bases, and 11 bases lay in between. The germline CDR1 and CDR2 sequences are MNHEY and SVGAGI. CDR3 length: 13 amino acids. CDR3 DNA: TGTGCCAGCAGTGATGGACAGACCAATGAGCAGTTCTTC. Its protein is CASSDGQTNEQFF.

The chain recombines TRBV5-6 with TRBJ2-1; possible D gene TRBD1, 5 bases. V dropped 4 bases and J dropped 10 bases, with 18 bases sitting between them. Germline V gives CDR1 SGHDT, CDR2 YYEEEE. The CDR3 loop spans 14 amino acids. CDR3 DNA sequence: TGTGCCAGCAGCCGATCGCAGGGCCGGCGGGAGCAGTTCTTC. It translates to CASSRSQGRREQFF.

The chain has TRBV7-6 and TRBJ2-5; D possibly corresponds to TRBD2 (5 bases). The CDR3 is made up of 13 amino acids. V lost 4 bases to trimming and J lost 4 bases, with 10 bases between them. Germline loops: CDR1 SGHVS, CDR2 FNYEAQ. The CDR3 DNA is TGTGCCAGCAGCTCGCGACTACTAGAGACCCAGTACTTC. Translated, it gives CASSSRLLETQYF.

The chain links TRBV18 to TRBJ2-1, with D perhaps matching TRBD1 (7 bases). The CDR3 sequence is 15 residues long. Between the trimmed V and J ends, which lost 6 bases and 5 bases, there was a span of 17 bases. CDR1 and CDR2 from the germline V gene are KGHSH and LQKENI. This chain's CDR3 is CASSFIQGTHNEQFF. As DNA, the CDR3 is TGTGCCAGCTCTTTCATACAGGGGACTCACAATGAGCAGTTCTTC.

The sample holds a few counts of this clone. CDR3 in amino acids: CASSQDGGLDTEAFF. For the CDR3, the DNA is TGTGCCAGCAGCCAAGATGGGGGCCTGGACACTGAAGCTTTCTTT. The chain carries TRBV4-2 and TRBJ1-1; D might be TRBD1 (6 bases). The V end lost 0 bases, the J end lost 3 bases, and 11 bases lay between the germline ends. This CDR3 spans 15 amino acids. Germline V gene data show CDR1 as LGHNA and CDR2 as YNFKEQ.

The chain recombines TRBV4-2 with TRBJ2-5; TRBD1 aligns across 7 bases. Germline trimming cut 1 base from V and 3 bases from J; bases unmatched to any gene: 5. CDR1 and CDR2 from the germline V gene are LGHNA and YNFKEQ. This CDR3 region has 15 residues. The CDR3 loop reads CASSQGQGPKETQYF. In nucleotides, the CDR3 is TGTGCCAGCAGCCAAGGACAGGGCCCTAAAGAGACCCAGTACTTC.

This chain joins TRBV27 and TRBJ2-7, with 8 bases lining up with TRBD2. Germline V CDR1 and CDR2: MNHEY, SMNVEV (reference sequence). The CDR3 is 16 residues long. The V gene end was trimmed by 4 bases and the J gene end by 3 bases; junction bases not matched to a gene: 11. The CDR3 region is CASSSSRGGGVYEQYF. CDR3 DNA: TGTGCCAGCAGTTCCTCCCGGGGGGGTGGAGTCTACGAGCAGTACTTC.

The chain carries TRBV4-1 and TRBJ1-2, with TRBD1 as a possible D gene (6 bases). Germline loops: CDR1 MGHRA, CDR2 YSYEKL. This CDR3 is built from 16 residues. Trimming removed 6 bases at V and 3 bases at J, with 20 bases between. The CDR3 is CASRTYRDENDYGYTF. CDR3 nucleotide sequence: TGCGCCAGCAGAACGTACAGGGACGAGAACGACTATGGCTACACCTTC.

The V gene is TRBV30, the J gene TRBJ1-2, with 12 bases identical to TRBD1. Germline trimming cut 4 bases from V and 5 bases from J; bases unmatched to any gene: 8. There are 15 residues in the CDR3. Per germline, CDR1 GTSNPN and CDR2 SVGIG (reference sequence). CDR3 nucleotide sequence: TGTGCCTGGAACACCCCGGGACAGGGGGCTTATGGCTACACCTTC. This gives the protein CAWNTPGQGAYGYTF.

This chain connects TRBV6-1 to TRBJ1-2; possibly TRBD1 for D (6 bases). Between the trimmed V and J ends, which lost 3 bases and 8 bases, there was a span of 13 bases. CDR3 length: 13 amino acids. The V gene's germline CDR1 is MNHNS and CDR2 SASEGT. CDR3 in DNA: TGTGCCAGCAGTGAGGGGACACAGGACGGCTACACCTTC. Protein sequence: CASSEGTQDGYTF.

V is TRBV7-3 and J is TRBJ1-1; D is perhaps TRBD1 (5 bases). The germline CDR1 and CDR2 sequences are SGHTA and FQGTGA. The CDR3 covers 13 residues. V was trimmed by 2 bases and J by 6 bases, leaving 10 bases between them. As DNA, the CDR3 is TGTGCCAGCAGCTTAGGGGCTACGGCTGAAGCTTTCTTT. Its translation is CASSLGATAEAFF.